One and the same sample provided the 2 T cell receptor beta chains below, sequenced in a study of radiation and T cells in renal cell carcinoma. The method was immunoSEQ multiplex PCR; TCRdb's version includes in-frame clones alone and lacks a portion of them. The profile shows 95,000 to 150,000 clones, approximately 82% of them singletons. The time point denotes: baseline pretreatment blood. Described treatment: 15 Gy SBRT to primary tumor, nephrectomy 4 weeks later. The sequenced sample was blood, obtained from a patient whose treatment included radiotherapy and nephrectomy. The receptors derive from a woman aged 60-75 years with renal cell carcinoma.

The CDR3 loop reads CASSHGGLAKNIQYF. CDR3 DNA sequence: TGTGCCAGCAGCCACGGGGGGTTAGCCAAAAACATTCAGTACTTC. This chain joins TRBV7-2 and TRBJ2-4; TRBD2 agrees at 7 bases. The CDR3 contains 15 residues. The germline CDR1 and CDR2 sequences are SGHTA and FQGNSA. V lost 5 bases to trimming and J lost 0 bases; unmatched junction nucleotides: 4.

The genes are TRBV11-2 and TRBJ2-2; D perhaps matches TRBD2 (6 bases). V shed 0 bases and J shed 3 bases, with 8 bases lying between them. The CDR3 covers 15 residues. The germline gives CDR1 SGHAT, CDR2 FQNNGV. The CDR3 loop is CASSLEPGDTGELFF. For the CDR3, the DNA is TGTGCCAGCAGCTTAGAGCCGGGGGACACCGGGGAGCTGTTTTTT.